This TCR beta chain was observed in a study of low-dose radiotherapy and immunotherapy resistance in tumors. Study-wide context: Cohort 1 was given 0.5 Gy per fraction every 2 weeks, for 6.5 Gy total. The treatment that patients received was intravenous nivolumab 240 mg every two weeks plus ipilimumab 1 mg/kg every six weeks. Cyclophosphamide infusions of 200 mg/m2 came every two weeks, one day before radiation-immunotherapy.

Losses at the gene ends were 8 bases for V and 8 bases for J; bases not matched to a gene: 13. CDR3 size: 16 residues. Germline lookup yields CDR1 KGHSH and CDR2 LQKENI. The sample holds one count of this clonotype. Regarding time point: before trial treatment. TRAV- and TRBV-specific primers were used for first-strand cDNA, which covered alpha and beta chains. TCRs were amplified for 20 to 25 PCR cycles with a constant-region primer and V-primer adapter. TCRdb reanalysed the reads using MiXCR and keeps one entry per CDR3 protein. The sample includes about 39,000 distinct CDR3 sequences, roughly 31% of them seen just once.

This clonotype was obtained from a male donor with gallbladder cancer. The source was PBMCs, collected before treatment. The chain employs TRBV18 and TRBJ2-1; 12 bases agree with TRBD2. The CDR3 loop is CASTPLLAGGRDEQFF. The CDR3 coding sequence is TGTGCCAGCACTCCTCTCCTAGCGGGAGGGAGGGATGAGCAGTTCTTC. Full variable domain (outside the CDR3, taken from reference TRBV18 and TRBJ2-1): NAGVMQNPRHLVRRRGQEARLRCSPMKGHSHVYWYRQLPEEGLKFMVYLQKENIIDESGMPKERFSAEFPKEGPSILRIQQVVRGDSAAYFCASTPLLAGGRDEQFFGPGTRLTVL.